Shown below are 10 T cell receptor beta chains from a single sample sequenced in a study of T-cell reconstitution after alpha-beta-depleted transplantation in children. Unique molecular identifiers were incorporated during preparation of the TCRbeta library. TCRdb called the PCR reads again in MiXCR, with one record for every CDR3 protein. The sample has approximately 490,000 distinct CDR3 sequences, about 12% seen once. This sample comprised PBMCs from the stem cell graft donor, obtained from the stem cell graft. The receptors here all came from a human donor who donated a stem cell graft to a child with combined immunodeficiency.

This clonotype was found a few times. The gene calls are TRBV7-2 and TRBJ2-5; 10 nucleotides line up with TRBD1. Trimming cost V 4 bases and J 4 bases; bases outside gene matches: 6. Germline CDR1 SGHTA, CDR2 FQGNSA. This CDR3 is built from 15 residues. CDR3 sequence: CASSSDRGLGETQYF. CDR3 in DNA: TGTGCCAGCAGCTCTGACAGGGGGCTAGGAGAGACCCAGTACTTC.

This clonotype was picked up a small number of times. The rearrangement joins TRBV20-1 to TRBJ2-5, with D maybe TRBD1 (5 bases). CDR3 length: 15 residues. Looked up from germline, CDR1 is DFQATT and CDR2 is SNEGSKA (reference sequence). V was shortened by 0 bases and J by 0 bases, with 11 bases between the two germline ends. CDR3 loop: CSARDSAGYQETQYF. The DNA for the CDR3 is TGCAGTGCTAGAGATTCTGCAGGGTACCAAGAGACCCAGTACTTC.

This clonotype came up once. The V call is TRBV5-1, the J call TRBJ2-7, with no clear D. V lost 2 bases and J lost 3, with 9 bases in between. The CDR3 loop spans 13 amino acids. Germline V CDR1 and CDR2: SGHRS, YFSETQ. The CDR3 DNA sequence: TGCGCCAGCAGCTTTAGTTTTTACTACGAGCAGTACTTC. Residues: CASSFSFYYEQYF.

As regards this clonotype: The junction differs from germline at one of its ends, possibly a read error. In DNA, the CDR3 is TGTGCGAGCAGCTACATCGGAGGCTACGAGCAGTACTTC. Its translation is CASSYIGGYEQYF. The chain has TRBV3-1 and TRBJ2-7; possibly TRBD2 for D (5 bases). Germline V gene sequence: CDR1 LGHDT, CDR2 YNNKEL (reference sequence). The CDR3 spans 13 residues.

This clonotype was counted only a few times. This chain joins TRBV3-1 and TRBJ2-2; TRBD2 aligns across 8 bases. The trim removed 0 bases at V and 4 bases at J, leaving 10 bases unmatched. Germline-derived CDR1 and CDR2 are LGHDT and YNNKEL (reference sequence). CDR3 length: 18 amino acids. Here the CDR3 reads CASSQESGGGRTTGELFF. The CDR3 DNA sequence: TGTGCCAGCAGCCAAGAGTCGGGCGGGGGGCGCACCACCGGGGAGCTGTTTTTT.

This clonotype occurred many times. This chain links TRBV20-1 with TRBJ2-2; D ambiguous. V lost 1 base and J 4 bases, leaving 4 bases between the germline ends. The CDR3 is 12 amino acids. Germline V lookup: CDR1 DFQATT, CDR2 SNEGSKA (reference sequence). This CDR3 reads CSARGSTGELFF. Written as DNA, the CDR3 is TGCAGTGCTAGAGGGTCCACCGGGGAGCTGTTTTTT.

The chain couples TRBV21-1 to TRBJ2-7; the D call of TRBD1 is as the table states it, not checked on the DNA. TRBV21-1 is designated a pseudogene. The CDR3 contains 16 residues. The CDR3 bases are TGTGCCACCCCCAGGGCGCCAAGCGGGGACTCCTACGAGCAGTACTTC. Residues: CATPRAPSGDSYEQYF.

V gene TRBV6-2 or TRBV6-3 combines with J gene TRBJ1-2, with D unclear. CDR3 length equals 17 residues. CDR1 MNHEY and CDR2 SVGEGT come from the germline V gene. The V end lost 0 bases, the J end lost 0 bases, and 14 bases lay between the germline ends. This chain's CDR3 is CASSYSISAGTNYGYTF. CDR3 sequence (DNA): TGTGCCAGCAGTTACTCGATATCGGCAGGAACTAACTATGGCTACACCTTC.

This clonotype appeared a few times. The chain joins TRBV27 to TRBJ2-1, with TRBD2 matching 7 bases. In germline, CDR1 is MNHEY, CDR2 SMNVEV (reference sequence). V dropped 5 bases and J dropped 4; count of bases not matched to a gene: 8. This CDR3 spans 15 amino acids. CDR3 nucleotides: TGTGCCAGCAGTCCCCGGGGAGGGTTGTACAATGAGCAGTTCTTC. Residues: CASSPRGGLYNEQFF.

The J gene is TRBJ1-6, the V gene TRBV5-5; 8 positions match TRBD1. The germline CDR1 and CDR2 sequences are SGHKS and YYEKEE (reference sequence). The length of the CDR3 is 18 residues. J lost 6 bases, V lost 0 bases, and 11 bases had no gene match. CDR3 nucleotide sequence: TGTGCCAGCAGCTTGGTAGCCCTCGGACAGGGTGTTAATTCACCCCTCCACTTT. Translated, it gives CASSLVALGQGVNSPLHF.